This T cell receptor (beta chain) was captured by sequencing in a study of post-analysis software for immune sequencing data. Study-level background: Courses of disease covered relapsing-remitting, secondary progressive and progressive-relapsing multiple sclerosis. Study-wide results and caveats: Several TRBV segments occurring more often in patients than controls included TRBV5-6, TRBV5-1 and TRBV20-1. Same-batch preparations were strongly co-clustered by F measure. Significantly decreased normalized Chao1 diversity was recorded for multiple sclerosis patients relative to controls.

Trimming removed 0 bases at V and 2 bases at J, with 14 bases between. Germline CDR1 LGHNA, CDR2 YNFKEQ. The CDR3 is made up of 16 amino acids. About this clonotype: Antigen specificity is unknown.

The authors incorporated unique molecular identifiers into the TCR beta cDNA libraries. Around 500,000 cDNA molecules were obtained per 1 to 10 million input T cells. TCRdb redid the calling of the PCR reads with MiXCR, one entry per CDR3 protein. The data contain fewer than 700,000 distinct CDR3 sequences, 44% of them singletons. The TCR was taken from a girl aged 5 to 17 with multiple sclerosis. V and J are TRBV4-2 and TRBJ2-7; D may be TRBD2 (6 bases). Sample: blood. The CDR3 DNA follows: TGTGCCAGCAGCCAAGAAGGCTCGGCTAGCGCCTACGAGCAGTACTTC. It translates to CASSQEGSASAYEQYF.